The T cell receptor beta chain described here comes from a study of blood T cells in healthy people across ages. A second PCR of 7 to 11 cycles used a sample-barcoded 5' primer and a J-beta primer mix. The authors tagged each cDNA molecule using a template-switch adaptor with 12 random nucleotides. MiXCR was run by TCRdb on the 5' RACE reads, yielding one entry per CDR3 protein. The repertoire holds about a million distinct CDR3 sequences, with about 51% as singletons. Each individual donor underwent a draw of ten milliliters of peripheral blood. Sequencing was done on a sample of blood. The receptor was isolated from a woman between 55 and 75 years old in good health.

CDR3 DNA sequence: TGCGCCAGCAGCCTGTCGGATGGGAACACTGAAGCTTTCTTT. Translation gives CASSLSDGNTEAFF. This rearrangement joins TRBV4-1 to TRBJ1-1; D is ambiguous. The germline V gene has CDR1 MGHRA and CDR2 YSYEKL. The CDR3 runs 14 residues. The V end lost 4 bases, the J end lost 1 base, and 10 bases lay between the germline ends.